The 16 T cell receptor beta chains reported below all come from one sample, sequenced in a study of cytomegalovirus exposure and HLA in healthy donors. Primers: 60 Vbeta forward and 13 Jbeta reverse. Measured with immunoSEQ multiplex PCR; TCRdb has only the in-frame clones, and not every one. Its clone listing holds about 160,000 clones. The sequenced sample was PBMCs. The receptors derive from a woman in her forties or fifties in good health and CMV-seronegative.

The CDR3 coding sequence is TGTGCCTGGAGTCAAGGAACCACGGGCTACGAGCAGTACTTC. Translating gives CAWSQGTTGYEQYF. The chain carries TRBV30 and TRBJ2-7; D is ambiguous. The CDR3 has 14 amino acids. V shed 2 bases and J shed 3 bases, with 14 bases lying between them. Germline CDR1 is GTSNPN and CDR2 is SVGIG (reference sequence).

The chain employs TRBV29-1 and TRBJ2-3; 12 bases match TRBD2. There are 16 residues in the CDR3. CDR1 is SQVTM and CDR2 is ANQGSEA in the germline V gene. J was trimmed by 2 bases and V by 4 bases; bases with no gene match: 7. The CDR3 spells CSVVPLAGGDTDTQYF. CDR3 DNA sequence: TGCAGCGTTGTGCCTCTAGCGGGGGGGGACACAGATACGCAGTATTTT.

J is TRBJ1-4 and V is TRBV7-9; TRBD1 matches 7 bases. Germline CDR1 reads SEHNR; CDR2 reads FQNEAQ (reference sequence). The CDR3 totals 17 residues. J gave up 1 base and V 1 base, and 6 bases lay outside the gene matches. The CDR3 loop is CASSLGQGRGTNEKLFF. The CDR3 region has the DNA TGTGCCAGCAGCTTAGGACAGGGTAGGGGAACTAATGAAAAACTGTTTTTT. Full variable domain (rest looked up from reference TRBV7-9 and TRBJ1-4): DTGVSQNPRHKITKRGQNVTFRCDPISEHNRLYWYRQTLGQGPEFLTYFQNEAQLEKSRLLSDRFSAERPKGSFSTLEIQRTEQGDSAMYLCASSLGQGRGTNEKLFFGSGTQLSVL.

The chain combines TRBV5-4 with TRBJ2-2, with 8 bases lining up with TRBD2. Germline V gene lookup returns CDR1 SGHNT and CDR2 YYREEE (reference sequence). This CDR3 contains 15 residues. V gave up 4 bases and J gave up 4 bases; unmatched junction bases: 6. The CDR3 loop is CASSPGLVGTGELFF. CDR3 bases: TGTGCCAGCAGCCCGGGACTAGTGGGCACCGGGGAGCTGTTTTTT.

The CDR3 protein is CASSRRGYTGELFF. DNA of the CDR3: TGTGCCAGTAGTAGAAGGGGATACACCGGGGAGCTGTTTTTT. The gene calls are TRBV19 and TRBJ2-2; possibly TRBD1 for D (5 bases). This CDR3 has 14 amino acids. Germline loops: CDR1 LNHDA, CDR2 SQIVND (reference sequence). Trimming removed 4 bases from V and 3 bases from J, with 9 bases in between.

This chain connects TRBV7-8 to TRBJ2-3; TRBD2 aligns across 8 bases. The CDR3 sequence is 15 residues long. V gave up 4 bases and J gave up 6 bases; unmatched junction bases: 9. Germline V gene lookup returns CDR1 SGHVS and CDR2 FQNEAQ. CDR3 bases: TGTGCCAGCAGCTCGGGACTAGTGAACGGCGATACGCAGTATTTT. It specifies CASSSGLVNGDTQYF. The whole variable domain, remainder taken from reference TRBV7-8 and TRBJ2-3, is GAGVSQSPRYKVAKRGQDVALRCDPISGHVSLFWYQQALGQGPEFLTYFQNEAQLDKSGLPSDRFFAERPEGSVSTLKIQRTQQEDSAVYLCASSSGLVNGDTQYFGPGTRLTVL.

The V and J genes are TRBV5-1 and TRBJ2-3; weak D call: TRBD2 (6 bases). This CDR3 region has 16 residues. Trimming stripped 0 bases from V and 0 bases from J, with 11 bases between. The germline CDR1 and CDR2 sequences are SGHRS and YFSETQ. CDR3 sequence (DNA): TGCGCCAGCAGCTTGGCGGCTAGCGCTAGCACAGATACGCAGTATTTT. Translating gives CASSLAASASTDTQYF. Drawing the rest from reference TRBV5-1 and TRBJ2-3, the complete variable domain is KAGVTQTPRYLIKTRGQQVTLSCSPISGHRSVSWYQQTPGQGLQFLFEYFSETQRNKGNFPGRFSGRQFSNSRSEMNVSTLELGDSALYLCASSLAASASTDTQYFGPGTRLTVL.

CDR3 bases: TGTGCCAGCAGCCTTGGTTCAGGGGACCAGGACGAGCAGTACTTC. Amino acid sequence: CASSLGSGDQDEQYF. The V gene is TRBV7-3, the J gene TRBJ2-7; perhaps TRBD1 as D (6 bases). V was trimmed by 5 bases and J by 5 bases, leaving 19 bases between them. Germline loops: CDR1 SGHTA, CDR2 FQGTGA. CDR3 length equals 15 residues.

The chain recombines TRBV6-1 with TRBJ2-7, with D possibly being TRBD1 (6 bases). The CDR3 extends over 14 amino acids. Germline loops: CDR1 MNHNS, CDR2 SASEGT. Trimming removed 4 bases at V and 1 base at J, with 11 bases between. The CDR3 DNA reads TGTGCCAGCAGTGTTGGGGACACATCCTACGAGCAGTACTTC. This encodes CASSVGDTSYEQYF.

This chain links TRBV7-9 with TRBJ2-5, with 7 positions matching TRBD2. The V gene's germline CDR1 is SEHNR and CDR2 FQNEAQ (reference sequence). Trimming removed 0 bases from V and 11 bases from J; junction bases left unmatched: 6. The CDR3 loop spans 13 amino acids. The CDR3 coding sequence is TGTGCCAGCAGCTTAGCGCGCAGCGGGGAGCAGTACTTC. Encoded protein: CASSLARSGEQYF. Full variable domain (outside the CDR3, taken from reference TRBV7-9 and TRBJ2-5): DTGVSQNPRHKITKRGQNVTFRCDPISEHNRLYWYRQTLGQGPEFLTYFQNEAQLEKSRLLSDRFSAERPKGSFSTLEIQRTEQGDSAMYLCASSLARSGEQYFGPGTRLLVL.

The rearrangement uses TRBV13 and TRBJ2-5; D perhaps matches TRBD2 (5 bases). The length of the CDR3 is 15 residues. Germline assignment: CDR1 PRHDT and CDR2 FYEKMQ (reference sequence). V lost 4 bases and J lost 2, with 14 bases in between. CDR3 sequence: CASSSRASPQETQYF. CDR3 in DNA: TGTGCCAGCAGCTCCCGGGCTAGCCCACAAGAGACCCAGTACTTC.

This rearrangement joins TRBV2 to TRBJ1-5, with 7 bases identical to TRBD1. There are 17 residues in the CDR3. Germline CDR1 SNHLY, CDR2 FYNNEI. The J segment lost 1 base and the V segment lost 4 bases, leaving 10 bases of the junction unmatched. The CDR3 region is CASSAWQGVRSNQPQHF. The CDR3 DNA sequence: TGTGCCAGCAGTGCATGGCAGGGGGTTAGGAGCAATCAGCCCCAGCATTTT.

This chain uses TRBV6-5 with TRBJ1-2; 7 nucleotides line up with TRBD1. CDR3 length equals 14 residues. Germline V gives CDR1 MNHEY, CDR2 SVGAGI. With V trimmed by 0 bases and J by 8 bases, 6 bases remained unmatched. CDR3 coding DNA: TGTGCCAGCAGTTACTCAACAGGGGCGGAGGGCTACACCTTC. Translated, it gives CASSYSTGAEGYTF.

The chain links TRBV5-1 to TRBJ2-7; possibly TRBD2 for D (6 bases). V was shortened by 4 bases and J by 3 bases, with 14 bases between the two germline ends. CDR3 size: 14 residues. Germline values: CDR1 SGHRS, CDR2 YFSETQ. The CDR3 reads CASSVGTAVYEQYF. The CDR3 DNA reads as TGCGCCAGCAGCGTGGGGACTGCCGTCTACGAGCAGTACTTC.

The chain links TRBV30 to TRBJ2-5, with D possibly TRBD1 on 6 matching bases. V was clipped by 8 bases and J by 5 bases, with 18 bases between them. CDR3 length: 13 residues. Germline values: CDR1 GTSNPN, CDR2 SVGIG (reference sequence). Written as DNA, the CDR3 is TGTGCCGGGCGGAGCAGGGGTCCTGAGACCCAGTACTTC. Amino acids: CAGRSRGPETQYF.

This chain links TRBV7-2 with TRBJ2-7; the match to TRBD2 covers 14 bases. The CDR3 totals 16 residues. The germline V gene encodes CDR1 SGHTA and CDR2 FQGNSA. After removal of 5 bases from V and 5 bases from J, the junction contained 8 bases not matched to a gene. The CDR3 DNA follows: TGTGCCAGCAGCCTGGGGACTAGCGGGAGAGTCGACGAGCAGTACTTC. Its translation: CASSLGTSGRVDEQYF.